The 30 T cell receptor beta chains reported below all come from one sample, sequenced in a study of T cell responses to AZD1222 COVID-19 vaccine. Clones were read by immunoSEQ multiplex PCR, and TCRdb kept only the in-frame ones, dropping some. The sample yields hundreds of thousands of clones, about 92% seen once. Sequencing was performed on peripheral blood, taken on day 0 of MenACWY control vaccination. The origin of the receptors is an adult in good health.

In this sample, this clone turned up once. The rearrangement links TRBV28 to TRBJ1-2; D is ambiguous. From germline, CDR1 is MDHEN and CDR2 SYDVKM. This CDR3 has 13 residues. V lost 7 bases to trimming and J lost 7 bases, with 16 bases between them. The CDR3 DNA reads TGTGCCAGCATAGGACCGGCCTTTAGTGGCTACACCTTC. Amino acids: CASIGPAFSGYTF.

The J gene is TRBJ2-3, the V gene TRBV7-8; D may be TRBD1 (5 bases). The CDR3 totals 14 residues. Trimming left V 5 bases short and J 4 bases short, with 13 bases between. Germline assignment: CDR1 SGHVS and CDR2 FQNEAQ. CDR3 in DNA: TGTGCCAGCAGCGGCAGGGAAGGGGCAGATACGCAGTATTTT. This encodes CASSGREGADTQYF.

The CDR3 DNA reads TGTGCCAGCAGCCAATGGGGGCGAGGGGAAGCTTTCTTT. Translated, it gives CASSQWGRGEAFF. The chain carries TRBV3-1 (or the pseudogene TRBV3-2) and TRBJ1-1; TRBD1 might be the D (6 bases). The CDR3 is made up of 13 amino acids. Trimming left V 2 bases short and J 8 bases short, with 12 bases between. Germline loops: CDR1 LGHDT, CDR2 YNNKEL (reference sequence).

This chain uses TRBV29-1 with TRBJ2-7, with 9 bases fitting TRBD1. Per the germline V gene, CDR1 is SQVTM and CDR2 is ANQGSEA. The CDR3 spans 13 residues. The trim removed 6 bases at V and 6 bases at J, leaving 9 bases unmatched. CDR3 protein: CSVPGQGSIEQYF. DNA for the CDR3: TGCAGCGTACCGGGACAGGGATCGATCGAGCAGTACTTC.

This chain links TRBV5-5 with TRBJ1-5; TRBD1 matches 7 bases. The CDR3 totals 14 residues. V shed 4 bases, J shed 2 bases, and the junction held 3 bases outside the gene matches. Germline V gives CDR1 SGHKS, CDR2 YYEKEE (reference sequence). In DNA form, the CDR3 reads TGTGCCAGCAGCGGGGGGACAGGCAATCAGCCCCAGCATTTT. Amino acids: CASSGGTGNQPQHF.

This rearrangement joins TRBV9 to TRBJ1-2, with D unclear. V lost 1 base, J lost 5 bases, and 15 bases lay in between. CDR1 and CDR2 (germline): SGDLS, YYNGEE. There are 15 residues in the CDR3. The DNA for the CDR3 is TGTGCCAGCAGCGTAAAGAACGGGGAATGGTATGGCTACACCTTC. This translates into CASSVKNGEWYGYTF.

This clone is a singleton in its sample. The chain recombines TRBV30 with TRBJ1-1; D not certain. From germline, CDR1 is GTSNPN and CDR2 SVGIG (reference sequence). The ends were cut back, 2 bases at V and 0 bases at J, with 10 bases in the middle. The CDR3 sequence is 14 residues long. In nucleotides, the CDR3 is TGTGCCTGGAGTCAAATGCCGGTGAACACTGAAGCTTTCTTT. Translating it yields CAWSQMPVNTEAFF. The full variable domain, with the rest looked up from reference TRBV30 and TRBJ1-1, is SQTIHQWPATLVQPVGSPLSLECTVEGTSNPNLYWYRQAAGRGLQLLFYSVGIGQISSEVPQNLSASRPQDRQFILSSKKLLLSDSGFYLCAWSQMPVNTEAFFGQGTRLTVV.

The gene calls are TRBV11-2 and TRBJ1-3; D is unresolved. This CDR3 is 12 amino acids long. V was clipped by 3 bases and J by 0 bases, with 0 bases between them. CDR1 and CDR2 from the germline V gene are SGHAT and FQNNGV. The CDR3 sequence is CASSFSGNTIYF. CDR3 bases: TGTGCCAGCAGCTTCTCTGGAAACACCATATATTTT. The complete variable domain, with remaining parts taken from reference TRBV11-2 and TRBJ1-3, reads EAGVAQSPRYKIIEKRQSVAFWCNPISGHATLYWYQQILGQGPKLLIQFQNNGVVDDSQLPKDRFSAERLKGVDSTLKIQPAKLEDSAVYLCASSFSGNTIYFGEGSWLTVV.

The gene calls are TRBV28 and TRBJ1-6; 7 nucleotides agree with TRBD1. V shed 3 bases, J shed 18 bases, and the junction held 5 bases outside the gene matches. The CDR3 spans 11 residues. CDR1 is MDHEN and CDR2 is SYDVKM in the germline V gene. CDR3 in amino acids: CASSLGQSSHF. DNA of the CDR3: TGTGCCAGCAGTTTGGGACAGTCGAGCCACTTT. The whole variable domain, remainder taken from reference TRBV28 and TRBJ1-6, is DVKVTQSSRYLVKRTGEKVFLECVQDMDHENMFWYRQDPGLGLRLIYFSYDVKMKEKGDIPEGYSVSREKKERFSLILESASTNQTSMYLCASSLGQSSHFGNGTRLTVT.

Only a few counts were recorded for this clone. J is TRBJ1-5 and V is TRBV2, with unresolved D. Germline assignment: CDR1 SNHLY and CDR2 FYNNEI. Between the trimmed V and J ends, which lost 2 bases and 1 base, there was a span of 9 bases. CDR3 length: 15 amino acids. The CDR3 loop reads CASSENSLSNQPQHF. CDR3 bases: TGTGCCAGCAGTGAAAACAGTCTAAGCAATCAGCCCCAGCATTTT.

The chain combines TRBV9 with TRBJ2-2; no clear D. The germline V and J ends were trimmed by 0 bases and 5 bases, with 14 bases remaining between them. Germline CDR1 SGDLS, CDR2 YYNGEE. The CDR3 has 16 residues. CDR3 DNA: TGTGCCAGCAGCGTAGTTGATCGGACCGGTACCGGGGAGCTGTTTTTT. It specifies CASSVVDRTGTGELFF.

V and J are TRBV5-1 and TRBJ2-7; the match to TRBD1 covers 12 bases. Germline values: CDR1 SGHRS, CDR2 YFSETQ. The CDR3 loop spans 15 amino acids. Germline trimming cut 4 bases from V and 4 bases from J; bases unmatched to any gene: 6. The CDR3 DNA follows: TGCGCCAGCAGCACCGGGACAGGGGGCCGATACGAGCAGTACTTC. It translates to CASSTGTGGRYEQYF. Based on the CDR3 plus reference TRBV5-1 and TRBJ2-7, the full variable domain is KAGVTQTPRYLIKTRGQQVTLSCSPISGHRSVSWYQQTPGQGLQFLFEYFSETQRNKGNFPGRFSGRQFSNSRSEMNVSTLELGDSALYLCASSTGTGGRYEQYFGPGTRLTVT.

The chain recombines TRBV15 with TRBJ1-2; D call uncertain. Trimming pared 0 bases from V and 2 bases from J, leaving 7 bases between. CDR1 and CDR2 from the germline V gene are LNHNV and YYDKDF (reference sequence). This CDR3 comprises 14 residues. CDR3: CATSRDMGNYGYTF. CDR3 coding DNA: TGTGCCACCAGCAGAGATATGGGAAACTATGGCTACACCTTC.

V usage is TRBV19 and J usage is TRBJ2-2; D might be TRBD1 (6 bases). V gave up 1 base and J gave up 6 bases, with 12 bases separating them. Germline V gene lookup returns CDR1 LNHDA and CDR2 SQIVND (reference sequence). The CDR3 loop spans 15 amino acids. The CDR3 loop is CASSIGWTVPGELFF. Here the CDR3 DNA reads TGTGCCAGTAGTATAGGGTGGACAGTTCCCGGGGAGCTGTTTTTT.

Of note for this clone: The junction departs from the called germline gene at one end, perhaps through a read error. In DNA form, the CDR3 reads TGTGCCAACAGCTTGGTTTCCGGGACAGGGATAAATCAGCCCCAGCATTTT. Translating gives CANSLVSGTGINQPQHF. This sequence joins TRBV7-2 and TRBJ1-5; TRBD1 agrees at 9 bases. The CDR3 is 17 amino acids. Looked up from germline, CDR1 is SGHTA and CDR2 is FQGNSA.

CDR3 DNA: TGTGCCAGTAGTATACGGGGAGCCGCTACAGATACGCAGTATTTT. Amino acid sequence: CASSIRGAATDTQYF. V is TRBV19 and J is TRBJ2-3; TRBD2 is a possible D gene (5 bases). Trimming pared 2 bases from V and 3 bases from J, leaving 12 bases between. This CDR3 is 15 amino acids long. Germline V gene data show CDR1 as LNHDA and CDR2 as SQIVND (reference sequence).

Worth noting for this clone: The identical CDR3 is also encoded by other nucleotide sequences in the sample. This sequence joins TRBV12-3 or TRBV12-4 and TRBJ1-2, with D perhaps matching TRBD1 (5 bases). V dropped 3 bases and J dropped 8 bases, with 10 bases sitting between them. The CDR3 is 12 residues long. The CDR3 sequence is CASSFSGSGYTF. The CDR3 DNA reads TGTGCCAGCAGTTTCTCAGGGTCAGGCTACACCTTC.

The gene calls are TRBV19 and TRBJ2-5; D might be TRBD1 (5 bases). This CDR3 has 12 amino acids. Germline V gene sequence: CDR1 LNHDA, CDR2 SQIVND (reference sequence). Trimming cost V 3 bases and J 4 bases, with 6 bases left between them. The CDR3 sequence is CASSIRGETQYF. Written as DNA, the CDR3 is TGTGCCAGTAGTATTAGGGGAGAGACCCAGTACTTC. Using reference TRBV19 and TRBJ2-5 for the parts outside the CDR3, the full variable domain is DGGITQSPKYLFRKEGQNVTLSCEQNLNHDAMYWYRQDPGQGLRLIYYSQIVNDFQKGDIAEGYSVSREKKESFPLTVTSAQKNPTAFYLCASSIRGETQYFGPGTRLLVL.

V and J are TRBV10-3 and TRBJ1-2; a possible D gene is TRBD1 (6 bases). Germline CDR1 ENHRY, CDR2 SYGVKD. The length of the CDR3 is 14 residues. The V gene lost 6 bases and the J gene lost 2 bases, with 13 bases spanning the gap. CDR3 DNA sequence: TGTGCCATCAGGGGGGCAGGGGTAAACTATGGCTACACCTTC. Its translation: CAIRGAGVNYGYTF.

Here the CDR3 reads CASSLVPLKGSPLHF. The CDR3 nucleotides are TGTGCCAGCAGCTTAGTCCCGCTCAAGGGTTCACCCCTCCACTTT. The rearrangement links TRBV11-2 to TRBJ1-6; no firm D call. This CDR3 comprises 15 residues. V shed 1 base and J shed 9 bases, with 13 bases lying between them. From germline, CDR1 is SGHAT and CDR2 FQNNGV.

The CDR3 reads CASSLARNTQYF. CDR3 coding DNA: TGTGCCAGCAGTTTAGCGCGCAATACGCAGTATTTT. V usage is TRBV12-3 or TRBV12-4 and J usage is TRBJ2-3; no firm D call. V was pared by 0 bases and J by 7 bases, with 5 bases between. The CDR3 has 12 residues.

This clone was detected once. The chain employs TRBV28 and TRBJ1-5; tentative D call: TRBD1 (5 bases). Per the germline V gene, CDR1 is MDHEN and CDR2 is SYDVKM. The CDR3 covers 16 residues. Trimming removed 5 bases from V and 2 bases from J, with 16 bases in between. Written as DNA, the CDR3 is TGTGCCAGCAGTGGGGGACGGATTTCGCGCAATCAGCCCCAGCATTTT. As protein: CASSGGRISRNQPQHF.

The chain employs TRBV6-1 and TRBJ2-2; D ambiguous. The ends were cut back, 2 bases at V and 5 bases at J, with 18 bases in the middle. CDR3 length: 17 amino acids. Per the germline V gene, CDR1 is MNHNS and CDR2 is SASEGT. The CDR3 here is CASSELGLRVGTGELFF. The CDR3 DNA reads TGTGCCAGCAGTGAACTCGGGCTACGAGTAGGGACCGGGGAGCTGTTTTTT.

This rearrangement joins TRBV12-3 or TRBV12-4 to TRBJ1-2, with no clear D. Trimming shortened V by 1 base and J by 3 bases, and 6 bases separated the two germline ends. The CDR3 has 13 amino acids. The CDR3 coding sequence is TGTGCCAGCAGTTTAGACAGCCACTATGGCTACACCTTC. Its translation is CASSLDSHYGYTF.

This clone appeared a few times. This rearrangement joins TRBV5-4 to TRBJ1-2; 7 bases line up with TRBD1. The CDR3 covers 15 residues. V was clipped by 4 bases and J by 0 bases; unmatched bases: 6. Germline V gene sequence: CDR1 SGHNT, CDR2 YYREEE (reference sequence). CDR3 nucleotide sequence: TGTGCCAGCAGCCCGCCGGGACAGTCTAACTATGGCTACACCTTC. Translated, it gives CASSPPGQSNYGYTF.

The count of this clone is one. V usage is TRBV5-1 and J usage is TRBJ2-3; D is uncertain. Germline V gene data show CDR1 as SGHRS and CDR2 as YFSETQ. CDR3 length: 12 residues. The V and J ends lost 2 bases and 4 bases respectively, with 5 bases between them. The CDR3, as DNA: TGCGCCAGCAGCTTCTTGGCAGATACGCAGTATTTT. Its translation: CASSFLADTQYF.

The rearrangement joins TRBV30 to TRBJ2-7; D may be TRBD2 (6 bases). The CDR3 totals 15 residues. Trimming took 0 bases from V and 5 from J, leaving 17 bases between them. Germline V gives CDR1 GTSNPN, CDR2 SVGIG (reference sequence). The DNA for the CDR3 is TGTGCCTGGAGTGTACGATTTGGAGGGTCCCACGAGCAGTACTTC. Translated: CAWSVRFGGSHEQYF.

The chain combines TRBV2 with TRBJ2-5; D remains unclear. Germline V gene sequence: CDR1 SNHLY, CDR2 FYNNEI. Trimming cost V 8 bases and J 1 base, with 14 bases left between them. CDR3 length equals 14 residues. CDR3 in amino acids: CASFLGSPQETQYF. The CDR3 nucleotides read TGTGCCAGCTTCCTAGGTAGCCCCCAAGAGACCCAGTACTTC.

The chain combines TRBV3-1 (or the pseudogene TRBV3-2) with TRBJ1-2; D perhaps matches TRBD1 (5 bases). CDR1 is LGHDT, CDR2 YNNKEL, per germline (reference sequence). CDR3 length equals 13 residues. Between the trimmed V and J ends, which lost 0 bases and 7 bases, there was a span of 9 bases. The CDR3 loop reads CASSQEGVGGYTF. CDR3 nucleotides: TGTGCCAGCAGCCAAGAGGGGGTGGGTGGCTACACCTTC.

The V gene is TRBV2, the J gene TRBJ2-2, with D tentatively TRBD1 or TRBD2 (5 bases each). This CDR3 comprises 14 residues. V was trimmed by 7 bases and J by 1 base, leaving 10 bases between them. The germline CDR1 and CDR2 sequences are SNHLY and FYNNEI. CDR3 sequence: CASNGGRNTGELFF. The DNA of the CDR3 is TGTGCCAGCAATGGGGGAAGGAACACCGGGGAGCTGTTTTTT.